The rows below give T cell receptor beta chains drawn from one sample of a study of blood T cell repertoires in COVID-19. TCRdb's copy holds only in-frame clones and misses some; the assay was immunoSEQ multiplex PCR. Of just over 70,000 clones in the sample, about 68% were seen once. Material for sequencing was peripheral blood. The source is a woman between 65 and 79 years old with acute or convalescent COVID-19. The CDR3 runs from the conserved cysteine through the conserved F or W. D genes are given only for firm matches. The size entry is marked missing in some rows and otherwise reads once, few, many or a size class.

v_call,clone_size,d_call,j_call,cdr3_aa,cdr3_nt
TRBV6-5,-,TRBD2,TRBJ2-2,CASERESGELFF,TGTGCCAGCGAGCGGGAGTCCGGGGAGCTGTTTTTT
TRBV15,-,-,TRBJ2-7,CATSSFEAIEQYF,TGTGCCACCAGCAGCTTTGAGGCTATCGAGCAGTACTTC
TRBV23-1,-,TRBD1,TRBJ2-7,CASILTRTRTGGYEQYF,TGCGCCAGCATCCTAACGAGGACAAGGACAGGAGGCTACGAGCAGTACTTC
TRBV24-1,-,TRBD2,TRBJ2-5,CATSDHSGSQETQYF,TGTGCCACCAGTGATCATAGCGGGAGTCAAGAGACCCAGTACTTC
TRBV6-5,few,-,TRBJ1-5,CASTRRPGSNQPQHF,TGTGCCAGCACCCGAAGACCGGGGAGCAATCAGCCCCAGCATTTT
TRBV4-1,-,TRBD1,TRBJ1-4,CASSQEGTGGGNEKLFF,TGCGCCAGCAGCCAAGAGGGTACAGGGGGAGGTAATGAAAAACTGTTTTTT
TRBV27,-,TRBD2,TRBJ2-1,CAIGREGSSYNEQFF,TGTGCCATCGGGAGGGAGGGGTCCTCCTACAATGAGCAGTTCTTC
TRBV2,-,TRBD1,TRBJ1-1,CASCRTGRDTEAFF,TGTGCCAGCTGCCGGACAGGGAGGGACACTGAAGCTTTCTTT
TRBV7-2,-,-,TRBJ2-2,CASSLYIGELFF,TGTGCCAGCAGCTTATATATCGGGGAGCTGTTTTTT
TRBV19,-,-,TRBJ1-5,CASSYDRNQPQHF,TGTGCCAGTAGCTACGACAGAAATCAGCCCCAGCATTTT
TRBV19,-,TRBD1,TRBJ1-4,CASGQPNEKLFF,TGTGCCTCGGGACAGCCGAATGAAAAACTGTTTTTT
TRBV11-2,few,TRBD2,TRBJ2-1,CASSLDGGTLNEQFF,TGTGCCAGCAGCTTAGACGGGGGGACCCTAAATGAGCAGTTCTTC
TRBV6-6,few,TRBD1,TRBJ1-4,CASSGQGMIGEKLFF,TGTGCCAGCTCGGGACAGGGGATGATAGGTGAAAAACTGTTTTTT
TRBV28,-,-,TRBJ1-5,CASSRQLAGNQPQHF,TGTGCCAGCAGTAGACAACTGGCTGGCAATCAGCCCCAGCATTTT
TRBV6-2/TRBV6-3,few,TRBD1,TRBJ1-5,CASSYSSFDRVSNQPQHF,TGTGCCAGCAGTTACTCGAGTTTTGACAGGGTGAGCAATCAGCCCCAGCATTTT
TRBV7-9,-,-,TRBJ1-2,CASTAGYNSGYTF,TGTGCCAGCACCGCCGGTTATAACTCTGGCTACACCTTC
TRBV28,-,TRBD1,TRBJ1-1,CASSGTGGMYTEAFF,TGTGCCAGCAGCGGGACAGGGGGAATGTACACTGAAGCTTTCTTT
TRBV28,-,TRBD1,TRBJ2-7,CASNRDRVHEQYF,TGTGCCAGCAACCGGGACAGGGTCCACGAGCAGTACTTC
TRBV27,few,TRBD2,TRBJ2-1,CASKAGGPRQFF,TGTGCCAGCAAAGCGGGGGGGCCGCGGCAGTTCTTC
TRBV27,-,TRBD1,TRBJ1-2,CASSVQGYYGYTF,TGTGCCAGCAGCGTACAGGGGTACTATGGCTACACCTTC
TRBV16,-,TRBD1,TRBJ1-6,CASSQSIQGTNSPLHF,TGTGCCAGCAGCCAATCTATACAGGGGACTAATTCACCCCTCCACTTT
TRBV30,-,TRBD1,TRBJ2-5,CACDRGQETQYF,TGTGCCTGTGACAGGGGCCAAGAGACCCAGTACTTC
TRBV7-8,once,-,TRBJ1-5,CASSLGVSGMGNQPQHF,TGTGCCAGCAGCTTAGGGGTTTCGGGGATGGGCAATCAGCCCCAGCATTTT
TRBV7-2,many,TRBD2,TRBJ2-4,CASSTGTSGRSKNIQYF,TGTGCCAGCAGCACGGGGACTAGCGGGAGAAGTAAAAACATTCAGTACTTC
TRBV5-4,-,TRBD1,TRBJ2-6,CASSWGQGGSGANVLTF,TGTGCCAGCAGCTGGGGACAGGGGGGATCTGGGGCCAACGTCCTGACTTTC
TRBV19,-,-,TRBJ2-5,CASRVSSDRQETQYF,TGTGCCAGTAGAGTAAGTTCCGACAGGCAAGAGACCCAGTACTTC
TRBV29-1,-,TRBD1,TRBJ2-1,CSVVRGTDEQFF,TGCAGCGTCGTTCGTGGGACAGATGAGCAGTTCTTC
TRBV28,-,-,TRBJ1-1,CASSLTDLIMNTEAFF,TGTGCCAGCAGTTTAACAGACCTTATTATGAACACTGAAGCTTTCTTT
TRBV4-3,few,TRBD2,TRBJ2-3,CASSQGGGSTADTQYF,TGCGCCAGCAGCCAAGGGGGCGGGAGTACCGCAGATACGCAGTATTTT
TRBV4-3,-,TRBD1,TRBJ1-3,CASSTRTGSGNTIYF,TGCGCCAGCAGCACTCGGACAGGCTCTGGAAACACCATATATTTT
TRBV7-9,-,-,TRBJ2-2,CASSLGPGTNTGELFF,TGTGCCAGCAGCTTAGGGCCGGGGACGAACACCGGGGAGCTGTTTTTT
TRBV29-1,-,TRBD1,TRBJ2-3,CSVRGQGTDTQYF,TGCAGCGTTCGAGGACAGGGGACAGATACGCAGTATTTT
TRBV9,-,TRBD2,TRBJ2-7,CASSVEGAGGPYEQYF,TGTGCCAGCAGCGTAGAAGGGGCGGGGGGCCCCTACGAGCAGTACTTC
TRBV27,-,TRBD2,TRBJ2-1,CASSLTSGNIGEQFF,TGTGCCAGCAGTTTGACTAGCGGGAATATTGGTGAGCAGTTCTTC
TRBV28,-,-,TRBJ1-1,CASRTGPREAFF,TGTGCCAGCAGGACAGGTCCTAGAGAAGCTTTCTTT
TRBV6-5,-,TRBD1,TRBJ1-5,CASSYFNRGGREPQHF,TGTGCCAGCAGTTACTTCAACAGGGGCGGTCGGGAGCCCCAGCATTTT
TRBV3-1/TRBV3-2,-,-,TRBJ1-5,CASSQDGGPEPQHF,TGTGCCAGCAGCCAAGATGGTGGGCCGGAGCCCCAGCATTTT
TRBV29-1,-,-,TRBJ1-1,CSVNRNTEAFF,TGCAGCGTGAATAGGAACACTGAAGCTTTCTTT
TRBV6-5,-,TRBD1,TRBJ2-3,CASTKGQRTDTQYF,TGTGCCAGCACCAAGGGACAGCGCACAGATACGCAGTATTTT
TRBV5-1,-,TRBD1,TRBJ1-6,CASSPTGGWNSPLHF,TGCGCCAGCAGCCCCACAGGGGGCTGGAATTCACCCCTCCACTTT
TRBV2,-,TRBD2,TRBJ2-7,CASSPTSGSSYEQYF,TGTGCCAGCAGCCCGACTAGCGGGAGCTCCTACGAGCAGTACTTC
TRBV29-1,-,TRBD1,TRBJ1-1,CSITGEVAEAFF,TGCAGCATCACAGGGGAAGTCGCTGAAGCTTTCTTT
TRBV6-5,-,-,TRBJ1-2,CASSRTQPGGYTF,TGTGCCAGCAGTCGCACTCAGCCAGGTGGCTACACCTTC
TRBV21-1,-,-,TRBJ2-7,CATRKDRERSEQYF,TGTGCCACCAGGAAGGACAGGGAGAGGAGCGAGCAGTACTTC
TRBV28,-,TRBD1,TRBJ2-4,CASSQPTGGKNIQYF,TGTGCCAGCAGTCAACCGACAGGGGGCAAGAACATTCAGTACTTC
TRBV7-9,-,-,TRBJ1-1,CASSLGGLDTEAFF,TGTGCCAGCAGCTTGGGGGGGTTGGACACTGAAGCTTTCTTT
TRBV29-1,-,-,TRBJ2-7,CSVEDGTGTYEQYF,TGCAGCGTTGAAGATGGTACAGGGACCTACGAGCAGTACTTC
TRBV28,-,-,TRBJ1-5,CASSSSETGNQPQHF,TGTGCCAGCAGTTCATCGGAAACAGGGAATCAGCCCCAGCATTTT
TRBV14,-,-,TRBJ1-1,CASSQVQGRAGNTEAFF,TGTGCCAGCAGCCAAGTTCAGGGTCGGGCGGGAAACACTGAAGCTTTCTTT
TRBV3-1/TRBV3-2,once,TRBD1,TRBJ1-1,CASTLTGTEAFF,TGTGCCAGCACCCTGACAGGGACTGAAGCTTTCTTT
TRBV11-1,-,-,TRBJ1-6,CAAGRDYNSPLHF,TGTGCGGCTGGCCGGGACTATAATTCACCCCTCCACTTT
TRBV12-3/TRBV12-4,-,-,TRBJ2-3,CASRRQATDTQYF,TGTGCCAGCAGAAGACAGGCCACAGATACGCAGTATTTT
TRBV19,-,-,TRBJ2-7,CASSSRRAAEQYF,TGTGCCAGTAGTAGCAGGAGGGCAGCCGAGCAGTACTTC
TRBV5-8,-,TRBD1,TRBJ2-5,CASSQGLGQKETQYF,TGTGCCAGCAGTCAGGGCCTGGGACAGAAAGAGACCCAGTACTTC
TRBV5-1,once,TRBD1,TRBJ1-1,CASSPGQGTMNTEAFF,TGCGCCAGCAGCCCGGGACAGGGTACTATGAACACTGAAGCTTTCTTT
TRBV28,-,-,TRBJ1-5,CASTEQGGNQPQHF,TGTGCCAGCACCGAACAGGGAGGGAATCAGCCCCAGCATTTT
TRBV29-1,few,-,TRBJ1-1,CSVEPGNTEAFF,TGCAGCGTTGAACCAGGGAACACTGAAGCTTTCTTT
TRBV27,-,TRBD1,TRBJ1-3,CASSRDRDPGNTIYF,TGTGCCAGCAGCCGGGACAGGGATCCCGGAAACACCATATATTTT
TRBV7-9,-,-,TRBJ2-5,CASSFSARGETQYF,TGTGCCAGCAGCTTTAGTGCCAGGGGTGAGACCCAGTACTTC